A selection of T cell receptor beta chains follows, all from one sample in a study of CD8 T cells in Susac syndrome. A single record per CDR3 protein comes from TCRdb applying MiXCR to the immunoSEQ multiplex PCR reads. The sample holds approximately 150,000 distinct CDR3 sequences, less than 95% seen once. Sample: CD4+ T cells from PBMCs. The receptors come from a human donor in good health. Both conserved end residues are part of each CDR3. D genes are given only for firm matches. Clone sizes are given selectively: once, few, many, or a class where the clone is expanded.

v_gene	d_gene	abundance	j_gene	CDR3aa	CDR3nt
TRBV9	NA	NA	TRBJ2-2	CASSAHKSTGELFF	TGTGCCAGCAGCGCCCATAAGAGCACCGGGGAGCTGTTTTTT
TRBV20-1	NA	once	TRBJ2-1	CAHLNRGASSYNEQFF	TGCGCTCATCTCAACCGCGGGGCTAGCTCCTACAATGAGCAGTTCTTC
TRBV7-6	NA	NA	TRBJ2-3	CASSFTDSTDTQYF	TGTGCCAGCAGCTTCACGGATAGCACAGATACGCAGTATTTT
TRBV3-1	NA	NA	TRBJ1-2	CASSQDEAVGYGYTF	TGTGCCAGCAGCCAAGATGAAGCGGTGGGCTATGGCTACACCTTC
TRBV20-1	NA	NA	TRBJ1-5	CSANRARPGYSQPQHF	TGCAGTGCTAATAGGGCGAGGCCGGGGTATAGTCAGCCCCAGCATTTT
TRBV18	NA	NA	TRBJ2-3	CASSPGITDTQYF	TGTGCCAGCTCACCGGGGATCACAGATACGCAGTATTTT
TRBV5-4	TRBD2	NA	TRBJ2-7	CASSLDGGRAYEQYF	TGTGCCAGCAGCTTGGATGGCGGGAGGGCTTACGAGCAGTACTTC
TRBV7-3	NA	NA	TRBJ2-1	CASSLTRTLSYNEQFF	TGTGCCAGCAGCTTGACACGGACCTTGTCCTACAATGAGCAGTTCTTC
TRBV4-1	TRBD1	NA	TRBJ2-1	CASSLGQGALNEQFF	TGCGCCAGCAGCCTAGGACAGGGGGCCCTCAATGAGCAGTTCTTC
TRBV30	NA	NA	TRBJ1-5	CAWSDREGQPQHF	TGTGCCTGGAGTGACAGGGAAGGTCAGCCCCAGCATTTT
TRBV4-1	NA	NA	TRBJ2-1	CASSQGLRPRGSYNEQFF	TGCGCCAGCAGCCAAGGTTTGCGACCCCGGGGCTCCTACAATGAGCAGTTCTTC